Shown below are 5 T cell receptor beta chains from a single sample sequenced in a study of cytomegalovirus exposure and HLA in healthy donors. The PCR had 60 Vbeta and 13 Jbeta primers. Using immunoSEQ multiplex PCR, the repertoire was profiled, and TCRdb retains in-frame clones only, with some absent. The sample includes some 110,000 clones, over 60% of them seen just once. The sample comprised PBMCs. The receptors were gathered from a woman in her forties or fifties in good health and CMV-seropositive.

The chain links TRBV7-2 to TRBJ1-6, with TRBD1 identical over 7 bases. The V gene end was trimmed by 7 bases and the J gene end by 7 bases; junction bases not matched to a gene: 16. CDR1 and CDR2 (germline): SGHTA, FQGNSA. CDR3 size: 17 residues. CDR3 sequence reads: CASTLEAGRGWNSPLHF. The DNA of the CDR3 is TGTGCCAGCACCCTTGAGGCGGGCAGGGGGTGGAATTCACCCCTCCACTTT.

The chain combines TRBV25-1 with TRBJ2-2; 8 bases agree with TRBD2. J was trimmed by 0 bases and V by 1 base; bases with no gene match: 4. CDR1 MGHDK and CDR2 SYGVNS come from the germline V gene. There are 17 residues in the CDR3. The CDR3 region has the DNA TGTGCCAGCAGTGAATCGCGGGGGGTGGCGAACACCGGGGAGCTGTTTTTT. This gives the protein CASSESRGVANTGELFF.

The chain employs TRBV6-5 and TRBJ1-1; perhaps TRBD1 as D (6 bases). The ends were cut back, 5 bases at V and 1 base at J, with 11 bases in the middle. The CDR3 extends over 14 amino acids. The germline CDR1 and CDR2 sequences are MNHEY and SVGAGI. In DNA form, the CDR3 reads TGTGCCAGCAGTCTTACAGGGACGAACACTGAAGCTTTCTTT. Amino acids: CASSLTGTNTEAFF.

The chain carries TRBV5-8 and TRBJ1-2, with a weak D call TRBD1 (6 bases). The CDR3 extends over 14 amino acids. The germline V gene has CDR1 SGHTS and CDR2 YDEGEE. Trimming pared 4 bases from V and 4 bases from J, leaving 14 bases between. CDR3 sequence (DNA): TGTGCCAGCAGCAAACCGCGGGGGCCCTATGGCTACACCTTC. Its protein is CASSKPRGPYGYTF.

The J gene is TRBJ1-1, the V gene TRBV6-5, with TRBD1 matching 9 bases. The CDR3 has 15 amino acids. The ends lost 6 bases at V and 5 bases at J; junction bases unmatched: 10. From germline, CDR1 is MNHEY and CDR2 SVGAGI. CDR3 nucleotides: TGTGCCAGCAGCCAAGCGGGCGGGACAGGGACTGAAGCTTTCTTT. Its protein is CASSQAGGTGTEAFF.